This is a list of T cell receptor beta chains from one sample in a study of Graves' ophthalmopathy and Graves' hyperthyroidism. Each CDR3 protein gets one entry after TCRdb re-called the multiplex PCR reads with MiXCR. The table has a few hundred thousand distinct CDR3 sequences, about a sixth seen once; the top ten hold 9% to 15%. The material sequenced was peripheral blood. Receptors originate from an adult man with Graves' ophthalmopathy. Both conserved end residues are part of each CDR3. D genes are given only for firm matches. Expanded clones are given a class, and other clones once, few, many or no size at all.

TGTGCCAGCAGGCCCTGGACAGACGACTATGGCTACACCTTC	CASRPWTDDYGYTF	TRBV12-3/TRBV12-4	TRBJ1-2	few	-
TGTGCCACCAGTGATTTTATTCCGACCAGGGGAATCATGAACACTGAAGCTTTCTTT	CATSDFIPTRGIMNTEAFF	TRBV24-1	TRBJ1-1	few	-
TGTGCCAGCAGTTATACAGGGGGCGGGTCCGAGCAGTACTTC	CASSYTGGGSEQYF	TRBV6-5	TRBJ2-7	many	TRBD1
TGTGCCAGCAGCCACCGGGGCGAATATGGCTACACCTTC	CASSHRGEYGYTF	TRBV4-2	TRBJ1-2	-	-
TGTGCCAGCAATATAGGCAAGGGATACGAGCAGTACTTC	CASNIGKGYEQYF	TRBV6-1	TRBJ2-7	-	-
TGCAGTGCTCAGACCGGGAGTCAAAATTCACCCCTCCACTTT	CSAQTGSQNSPLHF	TRBV20-1	TRBJ1-6	many	-
TGTGCCAGCAGTTTCCTGGGGGCCGATGGTGGCTACACCTTC	CASSFLGADGGYTF	TRBV27	TRBJ1-2	-	-
TGCAGCGGCCGCGGGATAGGGGCCGGGGCCAACGTCCTGACTTTC	CSGRGIGAGANVLTF	TRBV20-1	TRBJ2-6	-	-
TGCAGTGCTAGAACCGGGACAACCAACTATGGCTACACCTTC	CSARTGTTNYGYTF	TRBV20-1	TRBJ1-2	many	-
TGTGCCAGCCTGGGGACTAGGGTCACCGGGGAGCTGTTTTTT	CASLGTRVTGELFF	TRBV12-3/TRBV12-4	TRBJ2-2	many	TRBD2
TGTGCCAGCAGCCAAGGTTCGGGCAGGGAGAGCACTGAAGCTTTCTTT	CASSQGSGRESTEAFF	TRBV3-1	TRBJ1-1	many	-
TGTGCCAGCAGCCCAAGTAATTCACCCCTCCACTTT	CASSPSNSPLHF	TRBV12-3/TRBV12-4	TRBJ1-6	-	-
TGTGCCAGCAAAACGGACAGGGACAAAAACATTCAGTACTTC	CASKTDRDKNIQYF	TRBV7-2	TRBJ2-4	many	TRBD1
TGTGCCACCGACTCGGAGGGGGACACTGAAGCTTTCTTT	CATDSEGDTEAFF	TRBV12-3/TRBV12-4	TRBJ1-1	-	-
TGCAGTGCTCAGAGGACAGAAACCTACGAGCAGTACTTC	CSAQRTETYEQYF	TRBV20-1	TRBJ2-7	many	-
TGTGCCAGCAGCTTAGCTTTCGGCACTGAAGCTTTCTTT	CASSLAFGTEAFF	TRBV7-2	TRBJ1-1	many	-
TGTGCCAGCGGATCCGGGACGGTGAACACCGGGGAGCTGTTTTTT	CASGSGTVNTGELFF	TRBV28	TRBJ2-2	many	-